This T cell receptor beta chain stems from a study of early T cells in non-severe SARS-CoV-2 infection. Trimming stripped 0 bases from V and 8 bases from J, with 13 bases between. CDR3 length: 15 amino acids. Germline V gene lookup returns CDR1 SEHNR and CDR2 FQNEAQ (reference sequence). Individual cDNA molecules carried attached unique molecular identifiers. TCRdb re-called the 5' RACE reads with MiXCR, one entry per CDR3 protein. This table holds under 45,000 distinct CDR3 sequences, roughly 6.8% found once. The V gene is TRBV7-9, the J gene TRBJ1-4; D is uncertain. The sequence came from an adult who was a healthcare worker with PCR-confirmed SARS-CoV-2 infection or an uninfected control (not recorded which). The material sequenced was whole blood, taken at baseline. Here the CDR3 DNA reads TGTGCCAGCAGCTTAGCGCAAGGCGGTCAGGAAAAACTGTTTTTT. It specifies CASSLAQGGQEKLFF.